This T cell receptor (beta chain) stems from a study of CD8 T cells in Susac syndrome. CD8+ and CD4+ T cells from blood underwent TCR beta sequencing, which was carried out in a high-throughput format. As controls, healthy donors matched for age and sex were used. Negative isolation yielded the CD8+ and CD4+ T cells, while FACS enriched the TEMRA cells. CDR3 length equals 15 residues. CDR1 MGHRA and CDR2 YSYEKL come from the germline V gene. Unmatched junction bases numbered 4, after V lost 2 bases and J lost 2 bases. Reverse transcription used roughly 0.5 to 1 ug RNA and random hexamers. By means of immunoSEQ multiplex PCR, TCR beta CDR3 spanning 54 Vbeta and 13 Jbeta underwent amplification. Each CDR3 protein gets one entry after TCRdb re-called the immunoSEQ multiplex PCR reads with MiXCR. The sample includes nearly 70,000 distinct CDR3 sequences, roughly 94% seen only once; the top ten take about 0.25%.

The chain couples TRBV4-1 to TRBJ2-7; 9 positions match TRBD1. The clonotype comes from a human donor in good health. Sequencing input: CD8+ T cells from PBMCs. The CDR3 reads CASSQRGTGPYEQYF. The CDR3 DNA sequence: TGCGCCAGCAGCCAAAGGGGGACAGGGCCCTACGAGCAGTACTTC.